Reported below is one T cell receptor beta chain. The antigen remains unidentified. This record comes from a study of radiotherapy plus CTLA-4 blockade in lung cancer. Whole-study results and caveats: Expansion in blood of tumor-derived TCR clones was seen after radiotherapy plus ipilimumab.

Data came from immunoSEQ multiplex PCR; TCRdb stores just in-frame clones and leaves some out. The sample carries roughly 30,000 clones, over 70% recorded once. The ends were cut back, 3 bases at V and 2 bases at J, with 10 bases in the middle. Germline V gives CDR1 MNHEY, CDR2 SMNVEV (reference sequence). The CDR3 loop spans 14 amino acids. It was focal radiation plus CTLA-4 blockade with ipilimumab that patients with chemo-refractory metastatic non-small-cell lung cancer received. The chain employs TRBV27 and TRBJ2-5; perhaps TRBD2 as D (5 bases). The TCR was taken from a human donor with non-small cell lung cancer that progressed on radiotherapy plus ipilimumab. The source material was peripheral blood, sampled from a patient treated with radiotherapy plus ipilimumab. CDR3 region: CASSFYGSQETQYF. The CDR3 region has the DNA TGTGCCAGCAGTTTCTATGGGAGTCAAGAGACCCAGTACTTC.